The clone carrying this T cell receptor (beta chain) was observed once. The sample is drawn from a study of blood T cell repertoires in COVID-19. The overall study: The United States, Italy and Spain were the sources of the acute and convalescent COVID-19 samples. The cDNA or gDNA used as material had been derived from T cells, B-cell-depleted T cells, or PBMCs.

Authors' analysis steps: Nucleated cell counts were estimated from reference gene primer amplification. The data were produced by immunoSEQ multiplex PCR, yet TCRdb's version contains in-frame clones alone and is incomplete. D and trimming come from the DNA, and the V and J calls and clone size come from that table. The table records approximately 260,000 clones, 89% of them present only once. This CDR3 comprises 17 residues. Germline lookup yields CDR1 KGHDR and CDR2 SFDVKD. The ends were cut back, 4 bases at V and 4 bases at J, with 21 bases in the middle. The V gene is TRBV24-1, the J gene TRBJ1-2; TRBD1 might be the D (6 bases). Sequencing was performed on peripheral blood. This TCR derives from a middle-aged woman who had recovered from COVID-19. CDR3 bases: TGTGCCACCAGTGACCCTGGCACTGGGGGCCTTGGCTATGGCTACACCTTC. Its protein product is CATSDPGTGGLGYGYTF.